The 26 T cell receptor beta chains listed next were all sequenced from one sample in a study of blood T cell repertoires in COVID-19. Produced via immunoSEQ multiplex PCR; TCRdb's table is partial and in-frame only. The table has 200,000 or so clones, roughly 88% seen once. Sequenced sample: peripheral blood. The receptors here all came from a human donor with active or convalescent COVID-19. The donor label of this sample is uncertain.

The J gene is TRBJ1-4, the V gene TRBV29-1; perhaps TRBD1 as D (6 bases). The CDR3 has 14 residues. V was clipped by 4 bases and J by 5 bases, with 14 bases between them. Germline V gene data show CDR1 as SQVTM and CDR2 as ANQGSEA. The CDR3 region has the DNA TGCAGCGTTGCCGGCAGACAGGCAAATGAAAAACTGTTTTTT. Translated: CSVAGRQANEKLFF.

The chain links TRBV19 to TRBJ1-2; 7 nucleotides align to TRBD1. The germline gives CDR1 LNHDA, CDR2 SQIVND (reference sequence). The J segment lost 2 bases and the V segment lost 4 bases, leaving 4 bases of the junction unmatched. This CDR3 is 14 amino acids long. Here the CDR3 DNA reads TGTGCCAGTAGTAAACAGGGGTCCAACTATGGCTACACCTTC. Translation gives CASSKQGSNYGYTF.

The chain employs TRBV2 and TRBJ1-1; the match to TRBD1 covers 7 bases. CDR3 length equals 15 residues. Germline CDR1 reads SNHLY; CDR2 reads FYNNEI. J was trimmed by 2 bases and V by 0 bases; bases with no gene match: 3. DNA for the CDR3: TGTGCCAGCAGTGAAGCGGGACAGTTAAACACTGAAGCTTTCTTT. This codes for CASSEAGQLNTEAFF.

The V and J genes are TRBV19 and TRBJ2-1; 7 positions match TRBD2. There are 12 residues in the CDR3. Germline V gene sequence: CDR1 LNHDA, CDR2 SQIVND (reference sequence). The J segment lost 10 bases and the V segment lost 5 bases, leaving 5 bases of the junction unmatched. CDR3 region: CASSGSSGEQFF. CDR3 coding DNA: TGTGCCAGTAGTGGCTCTAGCGGAGAGCAGTTCTTC.

This chain uses TRBV12-3 or TRBV12-4 with TRBJ1-5, with D possibly matching TRBD1 (5 bases). Between the trimmed V and J ends, which lost 6 bases and 3 bases, there was a span of 9 bases. The CDR3 has 13 amino acids. The CDR3: CASRDRYNQPQHF. The CDR3 DNA follows: TGTGCCAGCAGAGACAGATACAATCAGCCCCAGCATTTT.

The chain recombines TRBV7-9 with TRBJ1-2, with a weak D call TRBD1 (5 bases). The CDR3 has 14 residues. Per germline, CDR1 SEHNR and CDR2 FQNEAQ (reference sequence). Trimming stripped 5 bases from V and 0 bases from J, with 10 bases between. CDR3 nucleotides: TGTGCCAGCAGCCAGGGTTGGTCTAACTATGGCTACACCTTC. This encodes CASSQGWSNYGYTF.

The rearrangement joins TRBV5-1 to TRBJ2-5; D is perhaps TRBD2 (7 bases). Germline V CDR1 and CDR2: SGHRS, YFSETQ. The CDR3 covers 12 residues. V was clipped by 5 bases and J by 10 bases, with 15 bases between them. DNA of the CDR3: TGCGCCAGCAGTCAAAACAGGGAGGGCCAGTACTTC. This encodes CASSQNREGQYF.

The chain has TRBV7-3 and TRBJ2-3; TRBD1 matches at 7 bases. Trimming cost V 6 bases and J 5 bases; bases outside gene matches: 5. The CDR3 is 13 residues long. Germline values: CDR1 SGHTA, CDR2 FQGTGA. Here the CDR3 reads CASRRDSQDTQYF. DNA for the CDR3: TGTGCCAGCAGACGGGACAGCCAAGATACGCAGTATTTT.

This chain joins TRBV24-1 and TRBJ2-1; the D is unclear. CDR1 and CDR2 (germline): KGHDR, SFDVKD. The CDR3 totals 11 residues. V was clipped by 1 base and J by 9 bases, with 3 bases between them. The CDR3 DNA is TGTGCCACCAGTGATTTTAGTGAGCAGTTCTTC. It translates to CATSDFSEQFF.

V usage is TRBV7-9 and J usage is TRBJ2-3; TRBD2 agrees at 8 bases. CDR3 size: 15 residues. CDR1 is SEHNR, CDR2 FQNEAQ, per germline (reference sequence). With 4 bases clipped from V and 1 base from J, the junction kept 4 bases outside the gene matches. The CDR3: CASSYARGGTDTQYF. The CDR3 DNA is TGTGCCAGCAGCTATGCGCGGGGGGGCACAGATACGCAGTATTTT.

This clone was observed a single time. The chain uses TRBV27 and TRBJ2-7, with 11 bases matching TRBD2. J was trimmed by 4 bases and V by 3 bases; bases with no gene match: 5. Per the germline V gene, CDR1 is MNHEY and CDR2 is SMNVEV (reference sequence). CDR3 length: 15 amino acids. CDR3 sequence (DNA): TGTGCCAGCAGTTTCATAGCGGGAGGGATATACGAGCAGTACTTC. Translated, it gives CASSFIAGGIYEQYF.

The chain employs TRBV20-1 and TRBJ2-2; possibly TRBD2 for D (5 bases). The CDR3 extends over 15 amino acids. Trimming removed 3 bases at V and 3 bases at J, with 14 bases between. Germline V gene data show CDR1 as DFQATT and CDR2 as SNEGSKA (reference sequence). The CDR3 loop is CSASPSPWDTGELFF. CDR3 sequence (DNA): TGCAGTGCTAGTCCTAGCCCCTGGGACACCGGGGAGCTGTTTTTT.

Remarks on this clone: The identical CDR3 is also encoded by other nucleotide sequences in the sample. This chain links TRBV7-2 with TRBJ1-1; TRBD1 matches 7 bases. Per the germline V gene, CDR1 is SGHTA and CDR2 is FQGNSA. Trimming took 1 base from V and 2 from J; bases not matched to a gene: 1. The CDR3 contains 14 residues. The DNA of the CDR3 is TGTGCCAGCAGCTTAGGACAGGGTAACACTGAAGCTTTCTTT. The encoded protein is CASSLGQGNTEAFF.

This clone was counted a few times. V gene TRBV3-1 (or the pseudogene TRBV3-2) combines with J gene TRBJ2-1, with 13 bases fitting TRBD2. The CDR3 runs 17 residues. The V segment lost 1 base and the J segment 0 bases; nucleotides outside the gene matches: 0. Germline values: CDR1 LGHDT, CDR2 YNNKEL (reference sequence). The CDR3 region is CASSQGTSGSSYNEQFF. The CDR3 DNA follows: TGTGCCAGCAGCCAAGGGACTAGCGGGAGCTCCTACAATGAGCAGTTCTTC.

This chain joins TRBV6-5 and TRBJ1-4; D uncertain. There are 15 residues in the CDR3. V lost 6 bases, J lost 7 bases, and 18 bases lay in between. Germline V lookup: CDR1 MNHEY, CDR2 SVGAGI. CDR3 loop: CASRTSGLATEKLFF. The CDR3, as DNA: TGTGCCAGCAGAACCTCGGGGTTGGCTACTGAAAAACTGTTTTTT.

For the CDR3, the DNA is TGTGCCAGCAGCCAAGGAGGACAGAGTTACAATGAGCAGTTCTTC. Its protein is CASSQGGQSYNEQFF. This sequence joins TRBV4-2 and TRBJ2-1; possibly TRBD1 for D (6 bases). The CDR3 covers 15 residues. The ends were cut back, 1 base at V and 4 bases at J, with 11 bases in the middle. The germline CDR1 and CDR2 sequences are LGHNA and YNFKEQ.

The chain couples TRBV7-2 to TRBJ2-2; 10 bases line up with TRBD2. J lost 3 bases, V lost 6 bases, and 7 bases had no gene match. The length of the CDR3 is 16 residues. Germline-derived CDR1 and CDR2 are SGHTA and FQGNSA. The CDR3 protein is CASRLISGGYTGELFF. CDR3 nucleotides: TGTGCCAGCAGACTTATTAGCGGGGGGTACACCGGGGAGCTGTTTTTT.

V is TRBV20-1 and J is TRBJ1-2, with unresolved D. Germline V gene data show CDR1 as DFQATT and CDR2 as SNEGSKA (reference sequence). This CDR3 has 11 amino acids. The ends were cut back, 3 bases at V and 6 bases at J, with 8 bases in the middle. CDR3 sequence (DNA): TGCAGTGCTAGGGAGGGAAATGGCTACACCTTC. Translating it yields CSAREGNGYTF.

As concerns this clone: In the same sample, other DNA sequences code for this CDR3. This chain joins TRBV9 and TRBJ2-3, with a possible D match to TRBD2 (6 bases). CDR3 length equals 16 residues. Germline CDR1 reads SGDLS; CDR2 reads YYNGEE. The V and J ends lost 0 bases and 0 bases respectively, with 11 bases between them. The CDR3 sequence is CASSVGGGTSTDTQYF. In nucleotides, the CDR3 is TGTGCCAGCAGCGTAGGAGGCGGGACCAGCACAGATACGCAGTATTTT.

This chain links TRBV29-1 with TRBJ1-1, with 12 bases that match TRBD1. Germline assignment: CDR1 SQVTM and CDR2 ANQGSEA. The CDR3 totals 16 residues. The J segment lost 6 bases and the V segment lost 3 bases, leaving 11 bases of the junction unmatched. CDR3 nucleotides: TGCAGCGTTGAGGGGACAGGGGGCATCGGGAAGTCTGAAGCTTTCTTT. Amino acid sequence: CSVEGTGGIGKSEAFF.

V is TRBV30 and J is TRBJ2-1; unclear D gene. CDR1 is GTSNPN, CDR2 SVGIG, per germline (reference sequence). V was shortened by 0 bases and J by 7 bases, with 7 bases between the two germline ends. The CDR3 covers 12 residues. Here the CDR3 reads CAWSVLRNEQFF. The DNA of the CDR3 is TGTGCCTGGAGTGTACTAAGGAATGAGCAGTTCTTC.

The chain is built from TRBV10-3 and TRBJ2-5; D is perhaps TRBD1 (5 bases). Germline loops: CDR1 ENHRY, CDR2 SYGVKD. The ends were cut back, 7 bases at V and 9 bases at J, with 18 bases in the middle. The CDR3 is 13 amino acids. In nucleotides, the CDR3 is TGTGCCATCACGTCAGGGATTGACAGTCCCCAGTACTTC. Translation gives CAITSGIDSPQYF.

The gene calls are TRBV7-9 and TRBJ1-4; D gene uncertain. Trimming left V 1 base short and J 4 bases short, with 13 bases between. The CDR3 runs to 16 residues. Per the germline V gene, CDR1 is SEHNR and CDR2 is FQNEAQ (reference sequence). In DNA, the CDR3 is TGTGCCAGCAGCTTAGACGGGAGCCTTAGTAATGAAAAACTGTTTTTT. This encodes CASSLDGSLSNEKLFF.

V and J are TRBV9 and TRBJ2-3; TRBD1 might be the D (6 bases). With 3 bases removed from V and 0 bases from J, the gap between germline ends came to 14 bases. Germline-derived CDR1 and CDR2 are SGDLS and YYNGEE. The CDR3 loop spans 16 amino acids. CDR3 loop: CASSGTGQTSTDTQYF. The CDR3 DNA is TGTGCCAGCAGCGGGACGGGACAAACTAGCACAGATACGCAGTATTTT.

J is TRBJ1-1 and V is TRBV27; 7 bases agree with TRBD1. This CDR3 region has 13 residues. The germline CDR1 and CDR2 sequences are MNHEY and SMNVEV (reference sequence). J was trimmed by 4 bases and V by 4 bases; bases with no gene match: 3. CDR3 sequence: CASSSAGGTEAFF. The CDR3 nucleotides read TGTGCCAGCAGTTCCGCAGGGGGCACTGAAGCTTTCTTT.

Of note for this clone: One junction end disagrees with the germline gene, perhaps due to a read error. The chain links TRBV5-1 to TRBJ2-1; 10 bases align to TRBD2. CDR1 and CDR2 from the germline V gene are SGHRS and YFSETQ. CDR3 length: 15 amino acids. CDR3 sequence reads: CACSLGGTSENEQFF. The DNA for the CDR3 is TGCGCCTGCAGCCTCGGGGGGACTAGCGAGAATGAGCAGTTCTTC. Combining the CDR3 with reference TRBV5-1 and TRBJ2-1 gives the whole variable domain KAGVTQTPRYLIKTRGQQVTLSCSPISGHRSVSWYQQTPGQGLQFLFEYFSETQRNKGNFPGRFSGRQFSNSRSEMNVSTLELGDSALYLCACSLGGTSENEQFFGPGTRLTVL.